The rows below give T cell receptor beta chains drawn from one sample of a study of blood T cell repertoires in COVID-19. Using immunoSEQ multiplex PCR, the repertoire was profiled, and TCRdb retains in-frame clones only, with some absent. The data contain about 200,000 clones, 80% to 85% of them singletons. The sample consisted of peripheral blood. These receptors were taken from a man aged 40-55 years with acute or convalescent COVID-19. Both conserved end residues are part of each CDR3. The order of the fields is J gene, V gene, CDR3 protein.

>TRBJ2-5|TRBV7-6
CASSLNRGVLETQYF
>TRBJ2-1|TRBV7-3
CASSQRGQGRPNEQFF
>TRBJ2-1|TRBV19
CASSFARSSYNEQFF
>TRBJ1-4|TRBV12-3/TRBV12-4
CASSLDLEGRLF
>TRBJ2-2|TRBV6-6
CASSYGGTGELFF
>TRBJ1-4|TRBV15
CATSRDFSGGGSEKLFF
>TRBJ1-5|TRBV5-6
CASSPGSNQPQHF
>TRBJ2-1|TRBV12-3/TRBV12-4
CASRLAGNNEQFF
>TRBJ1-4|TRBV2
CASSEILGGSNEKLFF
>TRBJ2-7|TRBV20-1
CSAGGSEQYF
>TRBJ1-5|TRBV19
CASSIRTGGSNQPQHF
>TRBJ2-1|TRBV28
CASSLGRRSSYNEQFF
>TRBJ1-4|TRBV28
CASSSPDYLVNEKLFF
>TRBJ2-2|TRBV5-4
CASSSGGTGSGELFF
>TRBJ2-5|TRBV4-3
CASSQDQKGAQETQYF
>TRBJ2-3|TRBV3-1/TRBV3-2
CASNQASSGRAADTQYF
>TRBJ2-3|TRBV7-2
CASSPWTSSSDTQYF
>TRBJ2-5|TRBV9
CASSVDRQETQYF
>TRBJ2-7|TRBV30
CAWSEGTGGYEQYF
>TRBJ2-2|TRBV7-8
CASSLRTAGELFF
>TRBJ2-5|TRBV18
CASSPGTPQETQYF
>TRBJ2-7|TRBV5-1
CASSVLAGVGDEQYF
>TRBJ1-5|TRBV5-1
CASSQTGVGQPQHF
>TRBJ1-5|TRBV7-8
CASSPRPRQRNQPQHF
>TRBJ1-6|TRBV4-2
CASSRSARNSPLHF
>TRBJ2-5|TRBV3-1/TRBV3-2
CASSHGVGTQYF
>TRBJ1-2|TRBV5-6
CASSLDRGRGYTF
>TRBJ2-1|TRBV2
CASSEVQGPGEQFF
>TRBJ1-4|TRBV4-2
CASSQAERGEDEKLFF
>TRBJ2-1|TRBV5-1
CASRRWGLPHDEQFF
>TRBJ2-2|TRBV27
CASGKGQGLRNTGELFF
>TRBJ1-1|TRBV18
CASSPLQMTGGRNTEAFF
>TRBJ2-1|TRBV5-6
CASSLAGTAGSYNEQFF
>TRBJ2-3|TRBV5-5
CASSFPAGSTDTQYF
>TRBJ2-2|TRBV28
CASAILLAGVGTGELFF
>TRBJ1-2|TRBV6-5
CASTRGEWGTRGYTF
>TRBJ1-1|TRBV29-1
CSAKLTKTARNTEAFF
>TRBJ2-4|TRBV24-1
CATSDLTGGVKDIQYF
>TRBJ1-5|TRBV5-1
CASSLRGGDQPQHF
>TRBJ2-1|TRBV4-1
CASSRGDRGFYNEQFF
>TRBJ2-1|TRBV7-9
CASSPAAGSSYNEQFF